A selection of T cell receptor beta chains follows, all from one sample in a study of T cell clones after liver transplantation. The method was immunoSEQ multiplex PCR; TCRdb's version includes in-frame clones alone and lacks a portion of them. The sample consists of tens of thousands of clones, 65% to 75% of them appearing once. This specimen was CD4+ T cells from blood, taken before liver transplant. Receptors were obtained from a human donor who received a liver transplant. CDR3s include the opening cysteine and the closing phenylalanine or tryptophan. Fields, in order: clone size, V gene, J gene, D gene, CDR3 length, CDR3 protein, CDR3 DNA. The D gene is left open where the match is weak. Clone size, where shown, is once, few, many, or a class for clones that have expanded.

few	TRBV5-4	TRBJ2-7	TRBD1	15	CASSTGTGFVQEQYF	TGTGCCAGCAGCACAGGGACAGGGTTTGTGCAAGAGCAGTACTTC
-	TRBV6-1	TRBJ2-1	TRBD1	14	CASSATGDYNEQFF	TGTGCCAGCAGTGCCACAGGGGACTACAATGAGCAGTTCTTC
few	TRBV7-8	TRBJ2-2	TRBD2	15	CASSLGTSWTGELFF	TGTGCCAGCAGCTTAGGGACTAGCTGGACCGGGGAGCTGTTTTTT
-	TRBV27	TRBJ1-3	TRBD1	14	CASSSTGGRNTIYF	TGTGCCAGCAGTTCGACAGGGGGGAGAAACACCATATATTTT
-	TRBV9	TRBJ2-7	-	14	CASSVKTGSYEQYF	TGTGCCAGCAGCGTAAAGACGGGCTCCTACGAGCAGTACTTC
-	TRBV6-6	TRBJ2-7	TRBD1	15	CASSPRTGSSYEQYF	TGTGCCAGCAGCCCGAGGACAGGGAGCTCCTACGAGCAGTACTTC
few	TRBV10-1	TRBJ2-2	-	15	CASSESGSGTGELFF	TGCGCCAGCAGTGAGTCGGGTTCAGGGACCGGGGAGCTGTTTTTT
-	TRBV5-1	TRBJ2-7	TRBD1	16	CASSLTTGTGTYEQYF	TGCGCCAGCAGCTTGACCACCGGGACAGGGACCTACGAGCAGTACTTC
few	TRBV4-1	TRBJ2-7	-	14	CASSQVETGYEQYF	TGCGCCAGCAGCCAAGTTGAGACAGGCTACGAGCAGTACTTC
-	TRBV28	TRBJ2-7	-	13	CASRSQVSYEQYF	TGTGCCAGCAGAAGCCAGGTCTCCTACGAGCAGTACTTC
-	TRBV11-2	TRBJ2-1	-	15	CASSLRGGDYNEQFF	TGTGCCAGCAGCTTACGGGGTGGGGACTACAATGAGCAGTTCTTC
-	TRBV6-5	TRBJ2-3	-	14	CASSYRDNTDTQYF	TGTGCCAGCAGTTACCGAGACAACACAGATACGCAGTATTTT
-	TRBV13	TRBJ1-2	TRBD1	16	CASSSQIGQGLYGYTF	TGTGCCAGCAGCTCCCAAATTGGACAGGGACTCTATGGCTACACCTTC
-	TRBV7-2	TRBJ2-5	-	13	CASSRQSQETQYF	TGTGCCAGCAGCCGACAGTCACAAGAGACCCAGTACTTC
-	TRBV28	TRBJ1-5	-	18	CASSSSSGLGSTDQPQHF	TGTGCCAGCAGCTCCTCTTCAGGATTGGGCAGTACGGATCAGCCCCAGCATTTT
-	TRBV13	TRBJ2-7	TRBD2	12	CASSAASGGGYF	TGTGCCAGCAGCGCCGCTAGCGGGGGGGGATATTTC
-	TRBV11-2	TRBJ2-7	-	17	CASSLGGHGRVSYEQYF	TGTGCCAGCAGCTTGGGAGGACACGGGCGAGTCTCCTACGAGCAGTACTTC
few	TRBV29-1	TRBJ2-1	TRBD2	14	CSVNSGGAGDEQFF	TGCAGCGTGAACAGCGGGGGGGCCGGGGATGAGCAGTTCTTC
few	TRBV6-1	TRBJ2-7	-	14	CASRPGQRRLEQYF	TGTGCCAGCAGGCCGGGACAAAGGAGACTCGAGCAGTACTTC
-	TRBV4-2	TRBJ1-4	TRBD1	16	CASSQGRQGGGEKLFF	TGTGCCAGCAGCCAGGGGAGACAGGGAGGAGGGGAAAAACTGTTTTTT
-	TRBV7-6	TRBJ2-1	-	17	CASSPRRALQGYNEQFF	TGTGCCAGCAGCCCCAGGCGGGCCCTTCAAGGCTACAATGAGCAGTTCTTC
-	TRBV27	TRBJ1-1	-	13	CASSLGLGGRAFF	TGTGCCAGCAGTTTAGGCCTAGGGGGTAGAGCTTTCTTT
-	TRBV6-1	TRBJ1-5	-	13	CASSDQQGQPQHF	TGTGCCAGCAGTGACCAACAGGGACAGCCCCAGCATTTT
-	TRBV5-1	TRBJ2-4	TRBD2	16	CASSLDASGGSNIQYF	TGCGCCAGCAGCTTGGATGCTAGCGGGGGATCAAACATTCAGTACTTC
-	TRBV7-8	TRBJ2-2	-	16	CASSLLTGANTGELFF	TGTGCCAGCAGCCTACTGACAGGAGCGAACACCGGGGAGCTGTTTTTT
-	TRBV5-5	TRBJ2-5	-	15	CASSIGRTAGGTQYF	TGTGCCAGCAGCATTGGCAGGACAGCCGGCGGGACCCAGTACTTC
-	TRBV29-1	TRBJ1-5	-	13	CSVQTGMGQPQHF	TGCAGCGTCCAAACAGGGATGGGTCAGCCCCAGCATTTT
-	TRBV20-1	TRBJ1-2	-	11	CSAKAGYGYTF	TGCAGTGCTAAGGCAGGCTATGGCTACACCTTC
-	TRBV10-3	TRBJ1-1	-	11	CAILEDTEAFF	TGTGCCATTCTGGAGGACACTGAAGCTTTCTTT
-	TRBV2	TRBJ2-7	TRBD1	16	CASTVPGQGRFYEQYF	TGTGCCAGCACTGTACCGGGACAGGGAAGGTTCTACGAGCAGTACTTC
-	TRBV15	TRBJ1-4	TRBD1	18	CATSREYDKGAANEKLFF	TGTGCCACCAGCAGAGAGTACGACAAGGGGGCTGCTAATGAAAAACTGTTTTTT
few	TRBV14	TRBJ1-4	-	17	CASSQIYTQAINEKLFF	TGTGCCAGCAGCCAAATCTATACACAGGCGATTAATGAAAAACTGTTTTTT
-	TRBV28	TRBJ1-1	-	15	CASSLLGGSNTEAFF	TGTGCCAGCAGTTTATTGGGGGGTTCGAACACTGAAGCTTTCTTT
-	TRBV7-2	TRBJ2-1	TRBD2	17	CASSLRTGLAGDGEQFF	TGTGCCAGCAGCTTAAGAACGGGACTAGCGGGGGATGGTGAGCAGTTCTTC
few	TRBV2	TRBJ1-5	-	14	CASSRTYLNQPQHF	TGTGCCAGCAGTAGGACATACCTAAATCAGCCCCAGCATTTT
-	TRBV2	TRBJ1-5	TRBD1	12	CASRTGSQPQHF	TGTGCCAGCAGGACAGGGTCACAGCCCCAGCATTTT
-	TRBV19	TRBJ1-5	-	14	CAGTTGLVYQPQHF	TGTGCCGGTACAACCGGCCTAGTCTATCAGCCCCAGCATTTT
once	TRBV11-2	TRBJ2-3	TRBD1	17	CASSSSRDRGLSDTQYF	TGTGCCAGCAGCTCGAGCCGGGACAGGGGGCTGTCAGATACGCAGTATTTT
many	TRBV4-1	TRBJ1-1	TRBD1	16	CASSQVLRTGQTEAFF	TGCGCCAGCAGCCAAGTTTTACGGACAGGGCAAACTGAAGCTTTCTTT
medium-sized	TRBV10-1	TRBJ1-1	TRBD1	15	CASSDSTGMNTEAFF	TGCGCCAGCAGCGACTCGACAGGGATGAACACTGAAGCTTTCTTT
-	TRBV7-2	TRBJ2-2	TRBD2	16	CASSLVGGANTGELFF	TGTGCCAGCAGCTTAGTCGGGGGGGCGAACACCGGGGAGCTGTTTTTT